This paragraph covers one T cell receptor beta chain sequence. Its antigen is unidentified. Generated by immunoSEQ multiplex PCR, the TCRdb table keeps only in-frame clones and is missing some. The top ten clones hold over 15% of a sample with some 15,000 clones, around 76% of them seen once. The record originates from a study of vaccination effects on CD4 cells after COVID-19. Study-wide findings and caveats: Clones from infection and from vaccination both contracted markedly late after vaccination.

The ends were cut back, 5 bases at V and 7 bases at J, with 9 bases in the middle. This CDR3 spans 11 amino acids. Germline V gene data show CDR1 as SGHTA and CDR2 as FQGNSA. Antigen-specific CD4+ T cells were expanded with viral peptide pools in the ViraFEST assay before sequencing. Culture proceeded for approximately 10 days, and CD4+ T cells were then isolated. Everyone in the study got two shots of either the BNT162b2 or mRNA-1273 vaccine. This TCR came from a human donor who received a COVID-19 vaccine. The chain uses TRBV7-2 and TRBJ2-7; D might be TRBD2 (5 bases). Source: CD4+ T cells from PBMCs cultured with HCoV-NL63 spike peptides, taken after COVID-19 vaccination. The CDR3, as DNA: TGTGCCAGCAGCAAGACGGGAGAGCAGTACTTC. It translates to CASSKTGEQYF. The complete variable domain, with remaining parts taken from reference TRBV7-2 and TRBJ2-7, reads GAGVSQSPSNKVTEKGKDVELRCDPISGHTALYWYRQSLGQGLEFLIYFQGNSAPDKSGLPSDRFSAERTGGSVSTLTIQRTQQEDSAVYLCASSKTGEQYFGPGTRLTVT.